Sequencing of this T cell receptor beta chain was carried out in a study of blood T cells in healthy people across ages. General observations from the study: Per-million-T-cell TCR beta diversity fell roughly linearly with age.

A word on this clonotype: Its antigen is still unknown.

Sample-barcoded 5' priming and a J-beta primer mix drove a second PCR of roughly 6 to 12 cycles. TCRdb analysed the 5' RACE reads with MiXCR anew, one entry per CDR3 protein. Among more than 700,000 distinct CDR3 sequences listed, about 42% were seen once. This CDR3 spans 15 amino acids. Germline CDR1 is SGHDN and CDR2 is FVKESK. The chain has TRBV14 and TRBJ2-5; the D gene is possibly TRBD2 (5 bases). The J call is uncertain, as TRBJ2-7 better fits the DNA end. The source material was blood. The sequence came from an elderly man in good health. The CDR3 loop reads CASSQGPHGTYEQYF. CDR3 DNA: TGTGCCAGCAGCCAAGGACCTCACGGGACCTACGAGCAGTACTTC.